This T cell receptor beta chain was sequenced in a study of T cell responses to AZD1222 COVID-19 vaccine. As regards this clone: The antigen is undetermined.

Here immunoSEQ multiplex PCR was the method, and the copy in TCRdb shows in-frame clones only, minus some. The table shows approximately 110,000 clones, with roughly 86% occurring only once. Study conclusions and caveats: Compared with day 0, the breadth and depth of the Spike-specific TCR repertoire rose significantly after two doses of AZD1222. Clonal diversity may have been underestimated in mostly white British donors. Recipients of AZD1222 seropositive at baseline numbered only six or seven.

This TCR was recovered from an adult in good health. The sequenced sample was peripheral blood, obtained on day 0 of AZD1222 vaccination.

CDR3 protein: CASSNRDRGQYEQYF. CDR3 DNA: TGTGCCAGCAGTAACCGGGACAGGGGGCAATACGAGCAGTACTTC. The chain recombines TRBV25-1 with TRBJ2-7, with TRBD1 matching 12 bases. This CDR3 spans 15 amino acids. V lost 5 bases to trimming and J lost 4 bases; unmatched junction nucleotides: 6. Germline V gene lookup returns CDR1 MGHDK and CDR2 SYGVNS.